This is a list of T cell receptor beta chains from one sample in a study of OX40 agonist ivuxolimab in advanced cancers. Only in-frame clones appear in the TCRdb table, and some are missing; sequencing was by immunoSEQ multiplex PCR. This sample yields 65,000 to 85,000 clones, of which around 90% are seen a single time; 10% belongs to the top ten. The sample here was CD4+ or CD8+ T cells sorted from blood, taken in a trial of the OX40 agonist ivuxolimab. These TCRs come from an adult with an advanced solid tumor such as melanoma, head and neck, liver or kidney cancer. Both conserved end residues are part of each CDR3. D genes are given only for firm matches. Not all rows give a size; the values are once, few, many and, for expanded clones, a class.

D: NA
J: TRBJ1-2
size: NA
V: TRBV5-4
CDR3: CASSLEQALGVYGYTF
DNA: TGTGCCAGCAGCTTAGAACAGGCCCTAGGAGTCTATGGCTACACCTTC

D: TRBD1
J: TRBJ1-5
size: NA
V: TRBV10-3
CDR3: CAITGQLNGEPQHF
DNA: TGTGCCATCACGGGACAGCTAAACGGGGAGCCCCAGCATTTT

D: NA
J: TRBJ1-4
size: NA
V: TRBV2
CDR3: CASRAGGYEKLFF
DNA: TGTGCCAGCAGAGCGGGGGGTTACGAAAAACTGTTTTTT

D: NA
J: TRBJ1-1
size: NA
V: TRBV19
CDR3: CASSHSPGIQNTEAFF
DNA: TGTGCCAGTAGTCACTCACCAGGGATTCAGAACACTGAAGCTTTCTTT

D: NA
J: TRBJ2-2
size: NA
V: TRBV19
CDR3: CASRLGGLDTGELFF
DNA: TGTGCCAGTAGGCTTGGGGGGCTCGACACCGGGGAGCTGTTTTTT

D: TRBD2
J: TRBJ2-7
size: NA
V: TRBV7-6
CDR3: CASSRGGTYEQYF
DNA: TGTGCCAGCAGCCGGGGGGGAACCTACGAGCAGTACTTC

D: NA
J: TRBJ2-7
size: NA
V: TRBV9
CDR3: CASSVGPPSTEQYF
DNA: TGTGCCAGCAGCGTAGGCCCTCCTAGCACCGAGCAGTACTTC

D: NA
J: TRBJ1-1
size: NA
V: TRBV29-1
CDR3: CSGGGSEAFF
DNA: TGCAGCGGGGGTGGCTCAGAAGCTTTCTTT

D: NA
J: TRBJ2-7
size: NA
V: TRBV2
CDR3: CASSERGVEQYF
DNA: TGTGCCAGCAGTGAGAGGGGGGTCGAGCAGTACTTC

D: NA
J: TRBJ2-7
size: NA
V: TRBV9
CDR3: CASSVGDSRVSYEQYF
DNA: TGTGCCAGCAGCGTAGGAGACAGTAGGGTCTCCTACGAGCAGTACTTC

D: NA
J: TRBJ1-2
size: NA
V: TRBV28
CDR3: CASSDGPAWGYGYTF
DNA: TGTGCCAGCAGTGATGGGCCAGCCTGGGGGTATGGCTACACCTTC

D: NA
J: TRBJ1-3
size: NA
V: TRBV9
CDR3: CASSNRESSGNTIYF
DNA: TGTGCCAGCAGCAATCGGGAGTCCTCTGGAAACACCATATATTTT

D: NA
J: TRBJ1-1
size: NA
V: TRBV9
CDR3: CASSKGGMNTEAFF
DNA: TGTGCCAGCAGCAAAGGGGGTATGAACACTGAAGCTTTCTTT

D: NA
J: TRBJ1-1
size: NA
V: TRBV6-5
CDR3: CASSYPPRYEAFF
DNA: TGTGCCAGCAGTTACCCCCCGCGCTATGAAGCTTTCTTT

D: NA
J: TRBJ2-5
size: NA
V: TRBV19
CDR3: CASSINLAQETQYF
DNA: TGTGCCAGTAGTATAAACCTGGCGCAAGAGACCCAGTACTTC

D: NA
J: TRBJ2-5
size: NA
V: TRBV2
CDR3: CASSEVGPQETQYF
DNA: TGTGCCAGCAGTGAGGTCGGGCCCCAAGAGACCCAGTACTTC

D: TRBD2
J: TRBJ2-1
size: NA
V: TRBV11-2
CDR3: CASSLALAGFSYNEQFF
DNA: TGTGCCAGCAGCTTAGCACTAGCGGGATTCTCCTACAATGAGCAGTTCTTC

D: TRBD1
J: TRBJ1-1
size: few
V: TRBV23-1
CDR3: CASSIQGVTEAFF
DNA: TGCGCCAGCAGTATTCAGGGGGTCACTGAAGCTTTCTTT

D: NA
J: TRBJ2-3
size: NA
V: TRBV9
CDR3: CASSVLGGRTDTQYF
DNA: TGTGCCAGCAGCGTACTGGGGGGGCGCACAGATACGCAGTATTTT

D: TRBD2
J: TRBJ2-2
size: NA
V: TRBV5-4
CDR3: CASSTGTSGNTGELFF
DNA: TGTGCCAGCAGCACCGGGACTAGCGGGAACACCGGGGAGCTGTTTTTT

D: NA
J: TRBJ2-3
size: NA
V: TRBV5-6
CDR3: CASSRTDTQYF
DNA: TGTGCCAGCAGTAGGACAGATACGCAGTATTTT

D: TRBD1
J: TRBJ2-1
size: many
V: TRBV10-3
CDR3: CAISEPGQGTNEQFF
DNA: TGTGCCATCAGTGAGCCGGGACAGGGTACTAATGAGCAGTTCTTC

D: NA
J: TRBJ2-2
size: NA
V: TRBV7-2
CDR3: CASSTDPNGELFF
DNA: TGTGCCAGCAGCACGGACCCGAACGGGGAGCTGTTTTTT

D: TRBD2
J: TRBJ2-1
size: NA
V: TRBV6-5
CDR3: CASTRTSGSVEQFF
DNA: TGTGCCAGCACGAGGACTAGCGGGAGCGTTGAGCAGTTCTTC

D: NA
J: TRBJ2-3
size: NA
V: TRBV29-1
CDR3: CSVDGGGPSTDTQYF
DNA: TGCAGCGTTGATGGAGGGGGACCTAGCACAGATACGCAGTATTTT

D: NA
J: TRBJ1-2
size: NA
V: TRBV7-2
CDR3: CASSPEQGYGGYTF
DNA: TGTGCCAGCAGCCCGGAACAGGGTTATGGTGGCTACACCTTC

D: NA
J: TRBJ1-1
size: NA
V: TRBV25-1
CDR3: CASTPRGSTEAFF
DNA: TGTGCCAGTACTCCCAGGGGAAGTACTGAAGCTTTCTTT

D: NA
J: TRBJ2-3
size: NA
V: TRBV2
CDR3: CASSYTDTQYF
DNA: TGTGCCAGCAGTTACACAGATACGCAGTATTTT

D: TRBD1
J: TRBJ1-6
size: NA
V: TRBV19
CDR3: CASRDGQGGRSPLHF
DNA: TGTGCCAGTAGGGACGGACAGGGGGGACGGTCACCCCTCCACTTT

D: TRBD2
J: TRBJ2-1
size: NA
V: TRBV5-1
CDR3: CASSLELAGYNEQFF
DNA: TGCGCCAGCAGCTTGGAACTAGCGGGTTACAATGAGCAGTTCTTC

D: TRBD1
J: TRBJ1-2
size: few
V: TRBV6-5
CDR3: CASTPGQGRRYTF
DNA: TGTGCCAGCACCCCCGGACAGGGACGGCGCTACACCTTC

D: TRBD2
J: TRBJ2-3
size: NA
V: TRBV7-2
CDR3: CASSSHFGLAGFTDTQYF
DNA: TGTGCCAGCAGCTCGCATTTCGGACTAGCGGGGTTCACAGATACGCAGTATTTT

D: NA
J: TRBJ1-5
size: NA
V: TRBV11-3
CDR3: CASSLGGGPYNNQPQHF
DNA: TGTGCCAGCAGCTTAGGAGGAGGCCCCTATAACAATCAGCCCCAGCATTTT

D: TRBD1
J: TRBJ1-2
size: NA
V: TRBV28
CDR3: CASSLGGQASIYGYTF
DNA: TGTGCCAGCAGTTTAGGAGGACAGGCCTCGATCTATGGCTACACCTTC

D: TRBD2
J: TRBJ2-1
size: NA
V: TRBV27
CDR3: CASSSLMTSGGVINEQFF
DNA: TGTGCCAGCAGTTCTCTAATGACTAGCGGGGGAGTAATCAATGAGCAGTTCTTC

D: TRBD1
J: TRBJ2-1
size: NA
V: TRBV7-2
CDR3: CASSLVGRGSNEQFF
DNA: TGTGCCAGCAGCTTAGTCGGCAGGGGGAGCAATGAGCAGTTCTTC

D: NA
J: TRBJ1-4
size: NA
V: TRBV5-1
CDR3: CASRAGGEPNGEKLFF
DNA: TGCGCCAGCAGGGCAGGCGGGGAGCCAAACGGTGAAAAACTGTTTTTT

D: NA
J: TRBJ1-2
size: NA
V: TRBV21-1
CDR3: CAKGGYTF
DNA: TGTGCCAAAGGGGGCTACACCTTC

D: TRBD1
J: TRBJ2-2
size: NA
V: TRBV5-1
CDR3: CASSQTGGGVGELFF
DNA: TGCGCCAGCAGCCAGACAGGGGGCGGTGTCGGGGAGCTGTTTTTT

D: TRBD1
J: TRBJ2-1
size: NA
V: TRBV4-2
CDR3: CASSPRQGSYNEQFF
DNA: TGTGCCAGCAGCCCCCGACAGGGGTCATACAATGAGCAGTTCTTC

D: NA
J: TRBJ2-5
size: once
V: TRBV5-6
CDR3: CASSLRSGETQYF
DNA: TGTGCCAGCAGCTTGAGGAGTGGGGAGACCCAGTACTTC

D: NA
J: TRBJ2-2
size: NA
V: TRBV10-3
CDR3: CAISVVRNTGELFF
DNA: TGTGCCATCAGTGTGGTCCGGAACACCGGGGAGCTGTTTTTT

D: TRBD1
J: TRBJ1-5
size: NA
V: TRBV19
CDR3: CASSPNTHDRGTHQPQHF
DNA: TGTGCCAGTAGTCCCAACACTCACGACAGGGGGACCCATCAGCCCCAGCATTTT

D: TRBD2
J: TRBJ2-2
size: NA
V: TRBV6-4
CDR3: CASSGTSGGTGELFF
DNA: TGTGCCAGCTCGGGGACTAGCGGGGGCACCGGGGAGCTGTTTTTT